The 27 T cell receptor beta chains below come from one sample, sequenced in a study of CXCR3-negative and CXCR3-positive naive CD8 T cells. Each TRB cDNA library was prepared by 5' RACE (with UMI labels). Reanalyzing the 5' RACE reads, TCRdb keeps one entry per CDR3 protein, without DNA. The sample table includes roughly 71,000 distinct CDR3 sequences. The sample consisted of naive CXCR3- CD8+ T cells from blood. As for subset: CD45RO-CCR7+CD27+CD95- naive CD8+ T cells lacking CXCR3 (TNR3-). The source of these receptors is a human donor in good health. Some clones in this sample may be carry-over from other donors' samples.

The chain has TRBV2 and TRBJ2-5; TCRdb outputs TRBD2, but without DNA this stays unchecked. The CDR3 is 16 amino acids. CDR1 SNHLY and CDR2 FYNNEI come from the germline V gene. This CDR3 reads CASRFGTSGYQETQYF. Full variable domain (missing parts from reference TRBV2 and TRBJ2-5): EPEVTQTPSHQVTQMGQEVILRCVPISNHLYFYWYRQILGQKVEFLVSFYNNEISEKSEIFDDQFSVERPDGSNFTLKIRSTKLEDSAMYFCASRFGTSGYQETQYFGPGTRLLVL.

The CDR3 protein is CSVVMGPYEQYF. This chain links TRBV29-1 with TRBJ2-7. The germline V gene has CDR1 SQVTM and CDR2 ANQGSEA. This CDR3 is built from 12 residues.

The CDR3 region is CATSDGPEAFF. The gene calls are TRBV24-1 and TRBJ1-1. Germline CDR1 KGHDR, CDR2 SFDVKD. This CDR3 spans 11 amino acids.

This chain connects TRBV5-1 to TRBJ2-7; no DNA is available, so the TRBD1 call from TCRdb remains unchecked. The CDR3 length is 14 residues. Germline loops: CDR1 SGHRS, CDR2 YFSETQ. The CDR3 protein is CASSYGTGTYEQYF. Drawing the rest from reference TRBV5-1 and TRBJ2-7, the complete variable domain is KAGVTQTPRYLIKTRGQQVTLSCSPISGHRSVSWYQQTPGQGLQFLFEYFSETQRNKGNFPGRFSGRQFSNSRSEMNVSTLELGDSALYLCASSYGTGTYEQYFGPGTRLTVT.

J is TRBJ2-1 and V is TRBV5-8; no DNA is available, so the TRBD1 call from TCRdb remains unchecked. The V gene's germline CDR1 is SGHTS and CDR2 YDEGEE. This CDR3 has 15 residues. The CDR3 reads CASSPGTGLYNEQFF.

By frequency, this clonotype is medium-sized (0.01 to 0.1%). The rearrangement uses TRBV4-3 and TRBJ2-7; TCRdb reports TRBD1, a call that lacks DNA to check it against. This CDR3 has 16 amino acids. Germline V CDR1 and CDR2: LGHNA, YSLEER. CDR3 amino acids: CASSQKRGQGIYEQYF.

V is TRBV4-1 and J is TRBJ2-7. The CDR3 loop spans 15 amino acids. Per the germline V gene, CDR1 is MGHRA and CDR2 is YSYEKL. CDR3 residues: CASSQDYPGAYEQYF.

The chain joins TRBV29-1 to TRBJ2-3. Germline values: CDR1 SQVTM, CDR2 ANQGSEA. The CDR3 length is 16 residues. Here the CDR3 reads CSVEDGIKTSTDTQYF.

The J gene is TRBJ2-7, the V gene TRBV27. This CDR3 is built from 14 residues. The germline V gene encodes CDR1 MNHEY and CDR2 SMNVEV (reference sequence). The CDR3 loop reads CASSFQGDFYEQYF.

This CDR3 reads CATSRGVANPNEKLFF. V usage is TRBV15 and J usage is TRBJ1-4. CDR3 size: 16 residues. The germline CDR1 and CDR2 sequences are LNHNV and YYDKDF (reference sequence).

The chain recombines TRBV6-5 with TRBJ2-3; TCRdb selects TRBD2, and the lack of DNA leaves this call unchecked. Per the germline V gene, CDR1 is MNHEY and CDR2 is SVGAGI. The CDR3 loop spans 17 amino acids. The CDR3 is CASSYGLSGGFTDTQYF.

The genes are TRBV4-2 and TRBJ2-7. CDR3 length: 15 residues. The germline CDR1 and CDR2 sequences are LGHNA and YNFKEQ. CDR3 amino acids: CASSQEIETPYEQYF.

This chain uses TRBV29-1 with TRBJ1-2. Germline V gene lookup returns CDR1 SQVTM and CDR2 ANQGSEA. This CDR3 region has 13 residues. CDR3 residues: CSVGEEVNYGYTF.

J is TRBJ2-7 and V is TRBV9; TCRdb designates TRBD2, a call that cannot be tested without DNA. The CDR3 length is 16 residues. Germline loops: CDR1 SGDLS, CDR2 YYNGEE. CDR3 protein: CASSVGTSGGSYEQYF.

The rearrangement joins TRBV7-7 to TRBJ2-5. This CDR3 is 19 amino acids long. Germline V gives CDR1 SSHAT, CDR2 FNYEAQ (reference sequence). The CDR3 spells CASSLVSSVGSKYQETQYF.

The rearrangement uses TRBV7-9 and TRBJ2-4; with no DNA, the TCRdb D assignment of TRBD1 cannot be verified. The germline V gene has CDR1 SEHNR and CDR2 FQNEAQ (reference sequence). This CDR3 contains 16 residues. The CDR3 loop is CASSPQEVGALDIQYF.

The chain combines TRBV29-1 with TRBJ2-1; TCRdb proposes TRBD1, but this gene call is untestable without DNA. Germline-derived CDR1 and CDR2 are SQVTM and ANQGSEA. The CDR3 has 16 amino acids. The CDR3 here is CSVGPSTGSSYNEQFF.

This chain joins TRBV7-8 and TRBJ1-1; TCRdb returns TRBD1, unconfirmable since there is no DNA. The germline CDR1 and CDR2 sequences are SGHVS and FQNEAQ. This CDR3 has 17 amino acids. The CDR3 is CASSLGQGAGRNTEAFF.

The chain carries TRBV28 and TRBJ1-5; TCRdb designates TRBD1, a call that cannot be tested without DNA. Germline V gives CDR1 MDHEN, CDR2 SYDVKM. The CDR3 runs to 14 residues. CDR3 loop: CASTLVQGIQPQHF.

The J gene is TRBJ2-7, the V gene TRBV9; no DNA is available, so the TRBD1 call from TCRdb remains unchecked. The germline gives CDR1 SGDLS, CDR2 YYNGEE. The CDR3 covers 14 residues. This chain's CDR3 is CASSDLGTGSEQYF.

The rearrangement joins TRBV29-1 to TRBJ2-7; without DNA, the TCRdb call of TRBD1 cannot be checked. The CDR3 is 15 amino acids. The germline V gene encodes CDR1 SQVTM and CDR2 ANQGSEA. CDR3 sequence: CSVEEPGTETYEQYF.

The chain links TRBV15 to TRBJ2-1; TCRdb reports TRBD2, a call that lacks DNA to check it against. The length of the CDR3 is 12 residues. CDR1 is LNHNV, CDR2 YYDKDF, per germline (reference sequence). CDR3 region: CATSREGGEQFF.

CDR3 in amino acids: CASSLPSGTGETQYF. This sequence joins TRBV28 and TRBJ2-5; lacking DNA, the TRBD2 call made by TCRdb goes unchecked. From germline, CDR1 is MDHEN and CDR2 SYDVKM. The CDR3 spans 15 residues. Combining the CDR3 with reference TRBV28 and TRBJ2-5 gives the whole variable domain DVKVTQSSRYLVKRTGEKVFLECVQDMDHENMFWYRQDPGLGLRLIYFSYDVKMKEKGDIPEGYSVSREKKERFSLILESASTNQTSMYLCASSLPSGTGETQYFGPGTRLLVL.

This sequence joins TRBV20-1 and TRBJ2-3; the TRBD2 assignment by TCRdb is unverifiable without DNA. Germline-derived CDR1 and CDR2 are DFQATT and SNEGSKA (reference sequence). The CDR3 spans 17 residues. CDR3 sequence reads: CSALNPGLADYTDTQYF.

The genes are TRBV28 and TRBJ2-5; TCRdb's D gene call, TRBD1, goes unchecked for lack of DNA. Germline V gene lookup returns CDR1 MDHEN and CDR2 SYDVKM. The CDR3 has 13 amino acids. CDR3 protein: CASSPGQDETQYF.

The chain carries TRBV7-9 and TRBJ2-5; no DNA is available, so the TRBD1 call from TCRdb remains unchecked. There are 17 residues in the CDR3. The germline gives CDR1 SEHNR, CDR2 FQNEAQ (reference sequence). This CDR3 is CASSFDPGRRPQETQYF. The full variable domain, in which reference TRBV7-9 and TRBJ2-5 provide the parts outside the CDR3, is DTGVSQNPRHKITKRGQNVTFRCDPISEHNRLYWYRQTLGQGPEFLTYFQNEAQLEKSRLLSDRFSAERPKGSFSTLEIQRTEQGDSAMYLCASSFDPGRRPQETQYFGPGTRLLVL.

J is TRBJ2-7 and V is TRBV7-9; TCRdb's assignment of TRBD1 cannot be checked, as there is no DNA. The CDR3 is made up of 14 amino acids. Germline lookup yields CDR1 SEHNR and CDR2 FQNEAQ (reference sequence). The CDR3 here is CASSSPTVFYEQYF. Full variable domain (remainder filled in from reference TRBV7-9 and TRBJ2-7): DTGVSQNPRHKITKRGQNVTFRCDPISEHNRLYWYRQTLGQGPEFLTYFQNEAQLEKSRLLSDRFSAERPKGSFSTLEIQRTEQGDSAMYLCASSSPTVFYEQYFGPGTRLTVT.